The 21 T cell receptor beta chains presented below share a single source sample, sequenced in a study of hypomethylating agent response in myelodysplastic syndrome. Generated by immunoSEQ multiplex PCR, the TCRdb table keeps only in-frame clones and is missing some. The data show 4,500 to 5,500 clones, nearly 85% seen once. The material was bone marrow, obtained before or after starting hypomethylating agent treatment for myelodysplastic syndrome (not recorded which). All receptors derive from a human donor with myelodysplastic syndrome.

As DNA, the CDR3 is TGTGCCAGCAGCGTGATTAGCTCTGGGACCTATGGCTACACCTTC. It specifies CASSVISSGTYGYTF. The chain combines TRBV5-6 with TRBJ1-2; possibly TRBD1 for D (5 bases). Trimming took off 4 bases at V and 4 bases at J, with 17 bases between the two ends. In germline, CDR1 is SGHDT, CDR2 YYEEEE. The CDR3 loop spans 15 amino acids.

This clone was seen a single time. Here the CDR3 DNA reads TGTGCCAGCAGCAGGGTGAATTCGCCCTACGAGCAGTACTTC. Its translation: CASSRVNSPYEQYF. This chain uses TRBV7-9 with TRBJ2-7; D uncertain. V was shortened by 5 bases and J by 2 bases, with 13 bases between the two germline ends. The germline CDR1 and CDR2 sequences are SEHNR and FQNEAQ (reference sequence). This CDR3 is 14 amino acids long.

CDR3: CASSDRGRGNTEAFF. The DNA for the CDR3 is TGTGCCAGCAGTGACCGTGGCAGGGGGAACACTGAAGCTTTCTTT. The chain joins TRBV6-1 to TRBJ1-1; D is perhaps TRBD1 (6 bases). V was clipped by 3 bases and J by 1 base, with 12 bases between them. The CDR3 totals 15 residues. Germline V CDR1 and CDR2: MNHNS, SASEGT.

This clone is a singleton in its sample. This chain links TRBV5-3 with TRBJ2-7, with D uncertain. TRBV5-3 is assigned to the ORF class and has an uncertain function. The CDR3 length is 15 residues. Trimming took off 3 bases at V and 5 bases at J, with 18 bases between the two ends. CDR3 protein: CARSSPSVTRHEQYF. In nucleotides, the CDR3 is TGTGCCAGAAGCTCGCCCTCGGTAACCCGCCACGAGCAGTACTTC.

The chain uses TRBV18 and TRBJ2-1; 8 bases agree with TRBD2. With V trimmed by 3 bases and J by 3 bases, 1 base remained unmatched. The CDR3 is made up of 14 amino acids. Germline loops: CDR1 KGHSH, CDR2 LQKENI. CDR3 DNA sequence: TGTGCCAGCTCACCGCGGGGGGACTACAATGAGCAGTTCTTC. Its translation is CASSPRGDYNEQFF.

This clone occurred a few times. The chain has TRBV14 and TRBJ1-2, with 8 bases aligning to TRBD1. The CDR3 is 14 residues long. With 3 bases clipped from V and 4 bases from J, the junction kept 4 bases outside the gene matches. The germline V gene encodes CDR1 SGHDN and CDR2 FVKESK. In nucleotides, the CDR3 is TGTGCCAGCAGCCACACCGGGACAGGCTATGGCTACACCTTC. Its protein product is CASSHTGTGYGYTF.

The J gene is TRBJ1-1, the V gene TRBV4-1, with no clear D. The CDR3 is 13 amino acids. V was trimmed by 1 base and J by 1 base, leaving 4 bases between them. CDR1 is MGHRA and CDR2 is YSYEKL in the germline V gene. CDR3 protein: CASSQAGNTEAFF. The CDR3 DNA is TGCGCCAGCAGCCAAGCGGGGAACACTGAAGCTTTCTTT.

The V gene is TRBV5-1, the J gene TRBJ2-7; maybe TRBD1 (6 bases). Germline V CDR1 and CDR2: SGHRS, YFSETQ. The CDR3 is 15 amino acids. V gave up 3 bases and J gave up 3 bases, with 16 bases separating them. The CDR3 loop is CASSSTGQSFYEQYF. Here the CDR3 DNA reads TGCGCCAGCAGCTCGACCGGACAGAGTTTCTACGAGCAGTACTTC.

The V and J genes are TRBV18 and TRBJ2-2; D is uncertain. Germline V lookup: CDR1 KGHSH, CDR2 LQKENI. The CDR3 spans 14 residues. V dropped 6 bases and J dropped 5 bases, with 13 bases sitting between them. The CDR3 loop reads CASSPPQWTGELFF. CDR3 DNA sequence: TGTGCCAGCTCTCCTCCTCAATGGACCGGGGAGCTGTTTTTT.

The chain couples TRBV7-2 to TRBJ2-5, with 7 nucleotides matching TRBD1. TRBJ2-7 explains the end of the DNA better; the J call may be wrong. CDR1 is SGHTA, CDR2 FQGNSA, per germline. The CDR3 length is 15 residues. The CDR3 nucleotides are TGTGCCAGCAGCGTCGCCGGGACAGAGACCTACGAGCAGTACTTC. It encodes CASSVAGTETYEQYF.

Notes on this clone: Additional DNA sequences in this sample encode the identical CDR3. The rearrangement joins TRBV15 to TRBJ2-2; D may be TRBD1 (5 bases). V lost 2 bases and J lost 7, with 14 bases in between. The CDR3 loop spans 15 amino acids. Germline V gene lookup returns CDR1 LNHNV and CDR2 YYDKDF (reference sequence). DNA of the CDR3: TGTGCCACCAGCAGACATACTTTACAGGTCGGGGAGCTGTTTTTT. This gives the protein CATSRHTLQVGELFF.

The rearrangement uses TRBV19 and TRBJ1-2; D call uncertain. Germline CDR1 is LNHDA and CDR2 is SQIVND (reference sequence). Trimming pared 7 bases from V and 7 bases from J, leaving 19 bases between. The CDR3 loop spans 14 amino acids. CDR3 sequence (DNA): TGTGCCAGTATCCGGAGTAGGGAGACGGGTGGCTACACCTTC. Its translation: CASIRSRETGGYTF.

V is TRBV4-1 and J is TRBJ2-7; 7 bases are shared with TRBD1. This CDR3 spans 16 amino acids. CDR1 and CDR2 (germline): MGHRA, YSYEKL. Losses at the gene ends were 0 bases for V and 1 base for J; bases not matched to a gene: 6. CDR3 protein: CASSQDRWTGSYEQYF. DNA for the CDR3: TGCGCCAGCAGCCAAGATCGTTGGACAGGATCCTACGAGCAGTACTTC.

The rearrangement uses TRBV25-1 and TRBJ2-7, with a tentative D call TRBD1 (5 bases). V was trimmed by 1 base and J by 13 bases, leaving 11 bases between them. CDR1 MGHDK and CDR2 SYGVNS come from the germline V gene. This CDR3 is 11 amino acids long. CDR3 sequence (DNA): TGTGCCAGCAGTGAATGGGGCACCTACTACGTC. Protein: CASSEWGTYYV.

This clone was seen only once. The chain combines TRBV10-3 with TRBJ2-2; D possibly corresponds to TRBD1 (5 bases). Germline assignment: CDR1 ENHRY and CDR2 SYGVKD. The V end lost 5 bases, the J end lost 1 base, and 20 bases lay between the germline ends. This CDR3 is built from 18 residues. The CDR3 DNA sequence: TGTGCCATCAGTCCAAATCTCCCAGAAGACAGGAACACCGGGGAGCTGTTTTTT. Protein product: CAISPNLPEDRNTGELFF.

The chain carries TRBV5-5 and TRBJ1-1; D is undetermined. V lost 2 bases and J lost 6, with 11 bases in between. The CDR3 loop spans 13 amino acids. CDR1 is SGHKS and CDR2 is YYEKEE in the germline V gene (reference sequence). The CDR3 loop reads CASSFGSYPEAFF. The DNA of the CDR3 is TGTGCCAGCAGCTTTGGGTCTTACCCTGAAGCTTTCTTT.

The chain joins TRBV4-3 to TRBJ2-7; 9 nucleotides line up with TRBD1. Losses at the gene ends were 2 bases for V and 3 bases for J; bases not matched to a gene: 5. The CDR3 has 15 residues. Germline loops: CDR1 LGHNA, CDR2 YSLEER. The chain's CDR3 is CASSQSGTGLYEQYF. In nucleotides, the CDR3 is TGCGCCAGCAGCCAATCCGGGACAGGGCTCTACGAGCAGTACTTC.

V is TRBV27 and J is TRBJ2-3, with a tentative D call TRBD2 (6 bases). Trimming stripped 5 bases from V and 0 bases from J, with 12 bases between. The CDR3 length is 15 residues. Germline-derived CDR1 and CDR2 are MNHEY and SMNVEV (reference sequence). CDR3 bases: TGTGCCAGCAGTCGGGTGGGGACTAGCACAGATACGCAGTATTTT. Its protein product is CASSRVGTSTDTQYF.

The rearrangement uses TRBV19 and TRBJ1-4; D perhaps matches TRBD1 (6 bases). CDR1 is LNHDA and CDR2 is SQIVND in the germline V gene (reference sequence). V lost 5 bases to trimming and J lost 6 bases, with 10 bases between them. The CDR3 runs to 13 residues. CDR3 sequence reads: CASSAPGDEKLFF. The CDR3 DNA follows: TGTGCCAGTAGTGCCCCAGGGGATGAAAAACTGTTTTTT.

This clone was counted between two and nine times. The chain is built from TRBV7-2 and TRBJ1-2; 9 bases are a match to TRBD1. V shed 5 bases, J shed 8 bases, and the junction held 12 bases outside the gene matches. Germline CDR1 SGHTA, CDR2 FQGNSA. The CDR3 is made up of 15 amino acids. The DNA for the CDR3 is TGTGCCAGCAGCGGGATGGGACAGGGTAGGGTCGGCTACACCTTC. The encoded protein is CASSGMGQGRVGYTF.

CDR3 region: CASSWGVQGPPSEAFF. The CDR3 nucleotides are TGTGCCAGCAGCTGGGGGGTGCAGGGGCCCCCGTCTGAAGCTTTCTTT. The V gene is TRBV11-2, the J gene TRBJ1-1; D may be TRBD1 (6 bases). This CDR3 has 16 residues. The ends were cut back, 4 bases at V and 6 bases at J, with 21 bases in the middle. Germline V gene data show CDR1 as SGHAT and CDR2 as FQNNGV.